The TCR beta chain under discussion was sequenced for a study of CD8 T cells in ankylosing spondylitis. This clonotype occurred many times. Its antigen remains unidentified. V dropped 3 bases and J dropped 1; count of bases not matched to a gene: 4. This CDR3 is 15 amino acids long. TCRdb called the 5' RACE reads again in MiXCR, with one record for every CDR3 protein. The repertoire consists of some 220,000 distinct CDR3 sequences, with 8% to 10% occurring once and the leading ten covering around 5.1%. Findings of the study overall: Those disease-linked clones were CD8+; they were also relatively rare in peripheral blood.

The sample consisted of blood, either unsorted or a sorted T cell fraction (not recorded which). The gene calls are TRBV12-3 or TRBV12-4 and TRBJ1-1, with 8 bases lining up with TRBD1. This TCR derives from a female donor with ankylosing spondylitis or in good health (not recorded which). For the CDR3, the DNA is TGTGCCAGCAGTTTGGCGGGACAGGAGAACACTGAAGCTTTCTTT. Residues: CASSLAGQENTEAFF.